Sequencing of this T cell receptor (beta chain) was carried out in a study of T cells in Graves' hyperthyroidism and ophthalmopathy. This clonotype showed up many times. Its antigen is currently unknown. V lost 0 bases, J lost 4 bases, and 13 bases lay in between. Germline V CDR1 and CDR2: SGHRS, YFSETQ. The CDR3 has 15 amino acids. Overall study findings and caveats: Ophthalmopathy and stable hyperthyroidism were separated by a 13 V-J model.

It was RNA transcripts that yielded the amplified TCR beta CDR3 regions. An initial round of RT-PCR targeting the TCR CDR3 relied on the HTBI primer set. TCRdb used MiXCR to reprocess the multiplex PCR reads, holding one entry per CDR3 protein. The sample yields hundreds of thousands of distinct CDR3 sequences, around 20% seen once. The origin of this receptor is a man younger than 40 with Graves' ophthalmopathy. The sample consisted of blood. This rearrangement joins TRBV5-1 to TRBJ1-2, with D unclear. The CDR3 nucleotides read TGCGCCAGCAGCTTGGATGGCCAAGGGAGCTATGGCTACACCTTC. It is translated as CASSLDGQGSYGYTF.